This TCR beta chain was observed in a study of cytomegalovirus exposure and HLA in healthy donors. Regarding the study as a whole: Donors were assumed by presence/absence analyses to have roughly uniform sequencing depth. A previous analysis found most TCR beta V segments productive roughly 90% or roughly 30% of the time. There were a few CMV-associated chains whose specificity for CMV antigens was confirmed in vitro. HLA alleles showed associations with some 17,000 TCR beta sequences in a later analysis, at a 0.05 false discovery rate.

As concerns this clone: Its matching antigen is unknown.

CDR1 PRHDT and CDR2 FYEKMQ come from the germline V gene (reference sequence). This CDR3 has 18 residues. With 5 bases clipped from V and 3 bases from J, the junction kept 12 bases outside the gene matches. A multiplex PCR was run with 60 Vbeta primers and 13 Jbeta primers. Produced via immunoSEQ multiplex PCR; TCRdb's table is partial and in-frame only. The table includes fewer than 250,000 clones, more than 65% detected once. This clonotype originated in a man between 40 and 49 years old in good health and CMV-seropositive. Sequencing used PBMCs. This chain connects TRBV13 to TRBJ2-5, with 13 bases fitting TRBD2. The CDR3 DNA sequence: TGTGCCAGCAGCGGCCTGGGGTCGGGACTAGCGGGGAAAGAGACCCAGTACTTC. This translates into CASSGLGSGLAGKETQYF.